This T cell receptor beta chain was sequenced during a study of T cells in Graves' hyperthyroidism and ophthalmopathy. From RNA transcripts, TCR beta CDR3 regions were amplified. During a first-round RT-PCR of the TCR CDR3, the HTBI primer set was used. TCRdb processed the multiplex PCR reads anew with MiXCR; each CDR3 protein has one entry. The table records about 96,000 distinct CDR3 sequences, over 50% of them present only once. The CDR3 consists of 14 residues. The germline CDR1 and CDR2 sequences are SGDLS and YYNGEE. V was cut by 3 bases and J by 8 bases, with 14 bases left in between. The TCR sequence derives from a woman aged 40 to 50 with Graves' hyperthyroidism. What was sequenced was blood. The J gene is TRBJ1-4, the V gene TRBV9; tentative D call: TRBD1 (5 bases). The chain's CDR3 is CASSGRGLAEKLFF. CDR3 DNA sequence: TGTGCCAGCAGCGGAAGGGGACTAGCGGAAAAACTGTTTTTT.